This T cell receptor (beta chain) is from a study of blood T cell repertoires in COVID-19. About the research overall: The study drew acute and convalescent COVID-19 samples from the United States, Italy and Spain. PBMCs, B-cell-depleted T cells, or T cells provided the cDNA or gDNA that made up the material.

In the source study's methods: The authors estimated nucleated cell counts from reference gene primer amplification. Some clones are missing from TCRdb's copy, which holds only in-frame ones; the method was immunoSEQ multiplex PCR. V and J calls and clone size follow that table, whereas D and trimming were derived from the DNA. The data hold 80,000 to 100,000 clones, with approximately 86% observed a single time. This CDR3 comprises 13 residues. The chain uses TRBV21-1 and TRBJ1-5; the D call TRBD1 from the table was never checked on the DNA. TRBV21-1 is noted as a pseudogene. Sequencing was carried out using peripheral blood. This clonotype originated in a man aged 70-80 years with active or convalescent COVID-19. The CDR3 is CASQTGGRQPQHF. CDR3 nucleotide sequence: TGTGCCAGCCAGACAGGGGGCAGACAGCCCCAGCATTTT.